Below, 10 T cell receptor beta chains from the same sample are listed, as sequenced in a study of blood T cell repertoires in COVID-19 (dated by TCRdb to 2020 to 2022). Library method: the immunoSEQ multiplex PCR assay. Not all clones reach the TCRdb copy of this immuneACCESS table, which keeps in-frame sequences only. Checked studies attribute under half of the gap to unresolved V genes and leave the rest unexplained. Across this sample there are some 530,000 clones, with approximately 85% seen only once. The ten top clones hold 3.2% of the sample. Sequencing used peripheral blood. Receptors were obtained from a human donor in a cohort sampled during active COVID-19.

V gene TRBV6-6 combines with J gene TRBJ1-1, with D tentatively TRBD1 (5 bases). CDR3 length: 13 amino acids. The V and J ends lost 0 bases and 5 bases respectively, with 7 bases between them. The V gene's germline CDR1 is MNHNY and CDR2 SVGAGI (reference sequence). The CDR3 here is CASSYSGTTEAFF. The CDR3 DNA reads as TGTGCCAGCAGTTACTCCGGGACTACTGAAGCTTTCTTT.

The chain uses TRBV7-8 and TRBJ2-3; 8 nucleotides agree with TRBD2. In germline, CDR1 is SGHVS, CDR2 FQNEAQ. The CDR3 has 16 residues. V dropped 4 bases and J dropped 4; count of bases not matched to a gene: 10. The CDR3 bases are TGTGCCAGCAGCTCGCTGGGAGCGGGAGTTCCAGATACGCAGTATTTT. Translation: CASSSLGAGVPDTQYF.

The chain combines TRBV30 with TRBJ1-2; TRBD1 matches 8 bases. After removal of 4 bases from V and 6 bases from J, the junction contained 7 bases not matched to a gene. Germline V gene data show CDR1 as GTSNPN and CDR2 as SVGIG (reference sequence). The CDR3 runs to 13 residues. The DNA for the CDR3 is TGTGCCTGGAAGACAGGGGAAGCCCATGGCTACACCTTC. It translates to CAWKTGEAHGYTF.

The chain joins TRBV13 to TRBJ1-1, with 7 bases matching TRBD1. The germline gives CDR1 PRHDT, CDR2 FYEKMQ (reference sequence). The ends lost 0 bases at V and 12 bases at J; junction bases unmatched: 7. The CDR3 has 13 amino acids. The CDR3 loop reads CASSLGTGRRTFF. In DNA form, the CDR3 reads TGTGCCAGCAGCTTAGGGACAGGGCGTCGAACTTTCTTT.

The chain uses TRBV11-1 and TRBJ2-5, with 8 bases that match TRBD1. The V and J ends lost 9 bases and 2 bases, in that order; junction bases with no gene match: 11. The V gene's germline CDR1 is SGHAT and CDR2 FQDESV (reference sequence). CDR3 size: 15 residues. The DNA of the CDR3 is TGTGCCAGTGGTCGGCAGGGGGCCGTTCAAGAGACCCAGTACTTC. Amino acids: CASGRQGAVQETQYF.

This chain joins TRBV6-5 and TRBJ2-3; D unclear. The V end lost 7 bases, the J end lost 2 bases, and 10 bases lay between the germline ends. The CDR3 extends over 13 amino acids. CDR1 is MNHEY and CDR2 is SVGAGI in the germline V gene. CDR3 region: CASTSRYTDTQYF. In nucleotides, the CDR3 is TGTGCCAGCACCTCCCGGTACACAGATACGCAGTATTTT.

This clone was found once. CDR3 coding DNA: TGTGCCAGTAGCCCCGAACAGGGAGGGGTTTACGAGCAGTACTTC. Protein: CASSPEQGGVYEQYF. J is TRBJ2-7 and V is TRBV19; perhaps TRBD2 as D (7 bases). V shed 6 bases and J shed 4 bases, with 19 bases lying between them. The germline gives CDR1 LNHDA, CDR2 SQIVND (reference sequence). This CDR3 has 15 amino acids.

V and J are TRBV11-1 and TRBJ2-1; TRBD1 is a possible D gene (6 bases). V lost 3 bases to trimming and J lost 5 bases, with 8 bases between them. This CDR3 comprises 13 residues. Per germline, CDR1 SGHAT and CDR2 FQDESV (reference sequence). The CDR3 DNA reads as TGTGCCAGCAGCTTGGACAGAAACAATGAGCAGTTCTTC. This gives the protein CASSLDRNNEQFF.

This chain uses TRBV2 with TRBJ2-5, with 11 bases identical to TRBD1. The CDR3 is made up of 15 amino acids. Trimming at V came to 2 bases and at J to 5 bases, leaving 4 bases not matched to a gene. Germline CDR1 is SNHLY and CDR2 is FYNNEI. The CDR3 sequence: CASSERTGGMETQYF. The CDR3 region has the DNA TGTGCCAGCAGTGAAAGGACAGGGGGCATGGAGACCCAGTACTTC.

This sequence joins TRBV30 and TRBJ1-4; tentative D call: TRBD1 (5 bases). The V gene lost 7 bases and the J gene lost 7 bases, with 25 bases spanning the gap. The CDR3 is made up of 16 amino acids. The V gene's germline CDR1 is GTSNPN and CDR2 SVGIG (reference sequence). CDR3 coding DNA: TGTGCCTTGCGGAGAGGCATGACGGGGGTGGTTGAAAAACTGTTTTTT. Encoded protein: CALRRGMTGVVEKLFF.